Here is one TCR beta chain with its context. V was trimmed by 1 base and J by 6 bases, leaving 16 bases between them. Germline V lookup: CDR1 SGHRS, CDR2 YFSETQ. The CDR3 contains 15 residues. The entry originates in a study of T-cell memory formation after mild COVID-19. TCRdb fed the 5' RACE reads into MiXCR, producing one record per CDR3 protein. The sample consists of 270,000 or so distinct CDR3 sequences, 15% to 20% of them appearing once. Sequencing used PBMCs or a T cell subset sorted from them (not recorded which). The chain links TRBV5-1 to TRBJ1-2, with D hard to call. The receptor was isolated from a man aged 18-30 years who had mild COVID-19 (a few samples of this study predate the infection). Cell type and time point are not known. The DNA of the CDR3 is TGCGCCAGCAGCTTGTACCCTCAGTGGGAGGATGGCTACACCTTC. This gives the protein CASSLYPQWEDGYTF. Using reference TRBV5-1 and TRBJ1-2 for the parts outside the CDR3, the full variable domain is KAGVTQTPRYLIKTRGQQVTLSCSPISGHRSVSWYQQTPGQGLQFLFEYFSETQRNKGNFPGRFSGRQFSNSRSEMNVSTLELGDSALYLCASSLYPQWEDGYTFGSGTRLTVV.